This T cell receptor (beta chain) was sequenced in a study of spatial heterogeneity in lung cancer (dated by TCRdb to between 2017 and 2020). Notes on the research overall: Beta-chain transcripts were consistently detected in greater numbers than alpha-chain transcripts, which likely reflected higher beta-chain transcript abundance. In the raw uncorrected reads, each unique combination of TCR and UMI appeared more than ten times on average. TCR alpha and beta repertoires were quantitatively compared across multiple tumor regions, matched nontumor lung and blood in non-small cell lung cancer. Nonsynonymous mutation counts, determined by whole-exome sequencing of tumor tissue, were related to TCR repertoire features. At surgery, 220 tumor regions, approximately 64 matched nontumor lung samples and about 56 PBMC samples were TCR-sequenced for both alpha and beta chains. The research as a whole found: Ubiquitous expanded tumor TCRs were detected in blood more often at tumor resection than at routine follow-up. Additional single-cell paired TCR alpha and beta sequencing was considered necessary to confirm, at a functional level, the hypothesis that regional TCRs recognize regional mutations.

The library relied on 5' RACE. Sequenced using a NextSeq 500. To allow correction of PCR and sequencing errors, the TCR library protocol tagged every TCR cDNA molecule with a unique molecular identifier. For the original study's pipeline: TCR identification, UMI-based error correction and CDR3 extraction were performed with Decombinator tools. TCRs above a frequency of 2 per 1,000, corresponding to the top 1% of the tumor frequency distribution, were defined as expanded. Each repertoire was subsampled 100 times to 5,000 TCRs, after which Renyi diversity was computed with the R vegan package. To build CDR3 similarity networks, amino acid triplet string-kernel similarity was used, and CDR3s were connected when their pairwise similarity was above 0.82. TCRdb ran its own pipeline on the public reads, namely fastp trimming at Q25 and MiXCR clone calling, and kept in-frame beta chains. Entries are consolidated by CDR3 protein sequence, retaining the most common genes and DNA. The V and J calls shown here were made by TCRdb, not taken from the authors' results. The sample yields around 3,900 distinct CDR3 sequences; approximately 15% were counted once. The top ten clones comprise 50% to 70% of the sample.

This clonotype showed up many times. Its binding antigen is unknown. Base qualities are not recorded, but no much larger clone differs from it by a single base. The intended sense of this specimen's time point label: sample taken at primary tumor resection. Without any cell sorting, TCR sequencing was performed on whole RNA extracted either from tumor and nontumor lung tissue or from cryopreserved PBMC samples. The donors were 65 to 85 patients from the lung TRACERx cohort who had early-stage, untreated non-small cell lung cancer. Patients were selected for TCR sequencing only if sufficient RNA was available from at least two tumor regions. CDR1 and CDR2 are read off the germline V gene as MDHEN and SYDVKM. Inclusive of the bounding cysteine and phenylalanine, the CDR3 is 12 residues long. The sequence is cut down to CDR3 DNA, 36 bases in frame from base 1. Trimming at the junction amounts to 4 bases on V and 5 bases on J, and the germline ends lie 8 bases apart.

The specimen was PBMCs, collected at surgery. This receptor was obtained from a male donor with early-stage non-small cell lung cancer. The sequence joins TRBV28 to TRBJ1-1; D gene: possibly TRBD1, on 5 matching bases. Read as DNA, the sequence is TGTGCCAGCAGTTGGGGGGGGACTGAAGCTTTCTTT. Its coded protein is CASSWGGTEAFF. The variable domain in full, with residues beyond the CDR3 obtained from the reference TRBV28 and TRBJ1-1 genes, is DVKVTQSSRYLVKRTGEKVFLECVQDMDHENMFWYRQDPGLGLRLIYFSYDVKMKEKGDIPEGYSVSREKKERFSLILESASTNQTSMYLCASSWGGTEAFFGQGTRLTVV.